This is a list of T cell receptor beta chains from one sample in a study of technical replicates of blood from a handful of donors. TCRdb's table, derived via immunoSEQ multiplex PCR, lists solely in-frame clones and lacks some. This repertoire shows about 79,000 clones, 90% to 95% found once; its top ten account for under 0.3%. Sequences were obtained from T cells isolated from PBMCs. Every receptor here comes from a human donor in good health. CDR3s include the opening cysteine and the closing phenylalanine or tryptophan.

cdr3_length	v_call	j_call	cdr3_aa
17	TRBV27	TRBJ2-1	CASSLETSGSLSDEQFF
17	TRBV4-1	TRBJ2-7	CASSQDETGDLSYEQYF
16	TRBV4-1	TRBJ1-5	CASSQGTAPSYQPQHF
12	TRBV12-5	TRBJ1-1	CASTEGITEAFF
15	TRBV6-5	TRBJ1-3	CASRRDRVAANTIYF
13	TRBV5-6	TRBJ2-7	CASSPDRGYEQYF
16	TRBV25-1	TRBJ2-2	CASSAVTGSNTGELFF
15	TRBV7-2	TRBJ2-7	CASSPSGAAGLEQYF
14	TRBV27	TRBJ2-7	CASSLKPQTYEQYF
12	TRBV6-1	TRBJ2-7	CATTTRVYEQYF
12	TRBV10-2	TRBJ1-1	CASSEVLTEAFF
16	TRBV28	TRBJ1-5	CASSPRTGGGNQPQHF
16	TRBV2	TRBJ2-3	CASRVDTGFGTDTQYF
14	TRBV27	TRBJ1-5	CASSFCSVNQPQHF
15	TRBV27	TRBJ1-3	CASSELGGSGNTIYF
15	TRBV5-4	TRBJ2-5	CASSFVAEMQETQYF
16	TRBV10-1	TRBJ2-1	CASSEASGVSYNEQFF
19	TRBV4-1	TRBJ2-1	CASSHVLASGGALDNEQFF
16	TRBV4-2	TRBJ2-7	CASSQDPGTGGYEQYF
14	TRBV29-1	TRBJ2-1	CSVTGTGAWDEQFF
14	TRBV27	TRBJ1-5	CASSFVFGNQPQHF
15	TRBV28	TRBJ2-1	CASMVAGYQIGEQFF
13	TRBV7-6	TRBJ2-5	CASSFEWEKTQYF
16	TRBV9	TRBJ1-6	CASSGAGTEVNSPLHF
13	TRBV28	TRBJ2-3	CASSNRVRDTQYF
14	TRBV5-1	TRBJ1-2	CASSLDGRDYGYTF
14	TRBV9	TRBJ1-5	CASSVGQVGQPQHF
14	TRBV27	TRBJ1-5	CASSLSGQGAPQHF